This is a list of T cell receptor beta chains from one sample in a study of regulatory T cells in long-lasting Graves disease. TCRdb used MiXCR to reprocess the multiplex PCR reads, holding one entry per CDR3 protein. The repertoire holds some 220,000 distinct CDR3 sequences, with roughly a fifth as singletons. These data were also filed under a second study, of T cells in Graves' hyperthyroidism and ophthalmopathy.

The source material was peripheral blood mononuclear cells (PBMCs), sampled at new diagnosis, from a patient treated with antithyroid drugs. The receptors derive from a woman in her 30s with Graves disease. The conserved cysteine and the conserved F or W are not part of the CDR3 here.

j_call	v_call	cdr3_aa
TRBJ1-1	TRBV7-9	ASSLGYQVVQGVAEAF
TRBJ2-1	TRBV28	ASSLRDRRNEQF
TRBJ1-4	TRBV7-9	ASSRGGIRDSLEKLF
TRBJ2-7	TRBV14	ASSQERRWVVGSYEQY
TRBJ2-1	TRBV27	ASSLSDPRGDEQF
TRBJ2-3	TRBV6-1	ASRRTAATRTDTQY
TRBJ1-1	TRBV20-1	SARGLKGQVRLEAF
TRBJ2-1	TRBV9	ASSEWASNEQF
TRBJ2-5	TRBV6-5	ASSSPELATGETQY
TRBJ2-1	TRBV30	ASRLAVTPVQF
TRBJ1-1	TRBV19	ASSPYGQGNTEAF
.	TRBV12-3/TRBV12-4	ASSFDTGMSYEQY
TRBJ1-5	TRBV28	ASSSTGQVGQPQH
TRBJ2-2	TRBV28	ASSPPAGGITGELF
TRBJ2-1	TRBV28	ASSATGNEQF
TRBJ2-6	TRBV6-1	ASSGQTSGANVLT
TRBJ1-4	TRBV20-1	SARGTLKEKLF
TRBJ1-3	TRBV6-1	ASLSDYSGNTIY
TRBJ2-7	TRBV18	ASSPPSQGRHEQY
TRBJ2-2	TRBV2	ASSGTSGSSGELF
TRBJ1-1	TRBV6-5	ASSYGTANTEAF
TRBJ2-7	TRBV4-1	ASSQGLAGPAYEQY
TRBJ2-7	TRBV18	ASSPLERLSSYEQY
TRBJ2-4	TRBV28	ASSQGVGIQY
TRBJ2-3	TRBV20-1	SALAGRGSGSSTDTQY
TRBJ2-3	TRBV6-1	ASRAWRGEKDTQY
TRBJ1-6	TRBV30	AWDSSYNSPLH
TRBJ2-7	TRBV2	ASPGEQSPIT
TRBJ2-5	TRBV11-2	ASSRALAGGQETQY
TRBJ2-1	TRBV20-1	SASTSGGVANEQF
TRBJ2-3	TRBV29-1	SVEGTGALTDTQY
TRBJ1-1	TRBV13	ASSFNRGGTEAF
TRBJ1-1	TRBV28	ASSPFQGKAF
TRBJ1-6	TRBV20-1	SAREVLQGSPFNSPLH
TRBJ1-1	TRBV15	ATGTLNTEAF
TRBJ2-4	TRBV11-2	ASSLARGPLNDQC
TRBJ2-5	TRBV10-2	ASRLGTGGQETQY
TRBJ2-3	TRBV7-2	ASSARPSAFTDTQY
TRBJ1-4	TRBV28	ASRSTTRLF
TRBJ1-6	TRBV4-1	ASSQDRVNSPLH
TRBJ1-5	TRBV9	ASSPGTGRNQPQH
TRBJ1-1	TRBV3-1	ASSHSRGRNTEAF
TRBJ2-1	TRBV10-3	AISESGAGRSEQF
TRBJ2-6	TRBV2	ASRNDLGSSGANVLT
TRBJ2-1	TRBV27	ASSLLSGIGYNNEQF